One and the same sample provided the 21 T cell receptor beta chains below, sequenced in a study of shared clonotypes between healthy human individuals. Only in-frame clones appear in the TCRdb table, and some are missing; sequencing was by immunoSEQ multiplex PCR. The table includes around 1.6 million clones, 95% to 99% detected once. Sequencing was carried out using naive CD4+ T cells sorted from blood. Subset here: CD45RA+ positively selected. The source is a man aged 30 to 39 in good health.

The rearrangement joins TRBV4-1 to TRBJ1-2, with D perhaps matching TRBD1 (6 bases). The V end lost 0 bases, the J end lost 6 bases, and 20 bases lay between the germline ends. This CDR3 is built from 17 residues. The germline V gene encodes CDR1 MGHRA and CDR2 YSYEKL. CDR3 protein: CASSQDGRAIGQHGYTF. For the CDR3, the DNA is TGCGCCAGCAGCCAAGATGGAAGGGCTATAGGACAGCATGGCTACACCTTC.

The chain is built from TRBV23-1 and TRBJ2-1, with D hard to call. TRBV23-1 is an ORF for which the function is uncertain. V lost 3 bases and J lost 5, with 11 bases in between. The CDR3 runs to 14 residues. The CDR3 region has the DNA TGCGCCAGCAGTCACCCCGGACCCGACAATGAGCAGTTCTTC. Translating it yields CASSHPGPDNEQFF.

The rearrangement joins TRBV29-1 to TRBJ2-3; maybe TRBD2 (7 bases). Germline-derived CDR1 and CDR2 are SQVTM and ANQGSEA. The ends were cut back, 4 bases at V and 5 bases at J, with 10 bases in the middle. The CDR3 length is 12 residues. For the CDR3, the DNA is TGCAGCGTTGGGGAGGGGGTAGATACGCAGTATTTT. Translation gives CSVGEGVDTQYF.

The rearrangement uses TRBV29-1 and TRBJ1-1; D is possibly TRBD1 (5 bases). CDR3 size: 12 residues. Trimming removed 2 bases at V and 1 base at J, with 5 bases between. Germline CDR1 reads SQVTM; CDR2 reads ANQGSEA. This chain's CDR3 is CSVEQGNTEAFF. CDR3 sequence (DNA): TGCAGCGTTGAACAGGGGAACACTGAAGCTTTCTTT.

On this clone: The junction departs from germline at one end; a sequencing error may be responsible. Other DNA sequences in this sample translate to the same CDR3. The chain combines TRBV6-1 with TRBJ2-7; TRBD2 might be the D (6 bases). Germline CDR1 MNHNS, CDR2 SASEGT. The CDR3 has 13 amino acids. The chain's CDR3 is CASSEGTYYEQYF. The CDR3 region has the DNA TGTGCCAGCAGCGAAGGGACTTACTACGAGCAGTACTTC.

The rearrangement links TRBV28 to TRBJ2-7, with 13 bases aligning to TRBD2. After removal of 4 bases from V and 5 bases from J, the junction contained 8 bases not matched to a gene. Germline CDR1 is MDHEN and CDR2 is SYDVKM. The CDR3 has 16 amino acids. CDR3 in DNA: TGTGCCAGCAGTTCTACGGGACTAGCGGGGTTCGACGAGCAGTACTTC. Protein product: CASSSTGLAGFDEQYF.

The chain uses TRBV10-3 and TRBJ2-6; 7 bases align to TRBD1. CDR1 ENHRY and CDR2 SYGVKD come from the germline V gene. CDR3 size: 17 residues. After removal of 0 bases from V and 1 base from J, the junction contained 3 bases not matched to a gene. CDR3 protein: CAISESVTGSGANVLTF. In nucleotides, the CDR3 is TGTGCCATCAGTGAGTCGGTGACAGGGTCTGGGGCCAACGTCCTGACTTTC.

This clone has a single count. J is TRBJ2-5 and V is TRBV28, with TRBD1 matching over 8 bases. The germline V gene has CDR1 MDHEN and CDR2 SYDVKM. CDR3 length: 15 residues. The V segment lost 7 bases and the J segment 2 bases; nucleotides outside the gene matches: 9. CDR3 in amino acids: CASTSPYRGQETQYF. For the CDR3, the DNA is TGTGCCAGCACTTCCCCCTACAGGGGGCAAGAGACCCAGTACTTC. Full variable domain (outside the CDR3, taken from reference TRBV28 and TRBJ2-5): DVKVTQSSRYLVKRTGEKVFLECVQDMDHENMFWYRQDPGLGLRLIYFSYDVKMKEKGDIPEGYSVSREKKERFSLILESASTNQTSMYLCASTSPYRGQETQYFGPGTRLLVL.

This clone was found once. The chain uses TRBV5-1 and TRBJ2-1; 9 nucleotides line up with TRBD2. The V and J ends lost 0 bases and 9 bases, in that order; junction bases with no gene match: 7. The CDR3 length is 15 residues. Germline CDR1 reads SGHRS; CDR2 reads YFSETQ. CDR3 nucleotide sequence: TGCGCCAGCAGCTTGGCTGTAGCGGGAGACGGTGAGCAGTTCTTC. This encodes CASSLAVAGDGEQFF.

The V and J genes are TRBV5-6 and TRBJ1-2, with 7 bases lining up with TRBD1. Germline-derived CDR1 and CDR2 are SGHDT and YYEEEE. The trim removed 5 bases at V and 6 bases at J, leaving 7 bases unmatched. CDR3 size: 13 residues. The CDR3 DNA is TGTGCCAGCAGTCGGCTGCAGGGGGATGGCTACACCTTC. Its translation is CASSRLQGDGYTF.

The chain carries TRBV2 and TRBJ2-1; 7 nucleotides match TRBD1. The ends lost 6 bases at V and 3 bases at J; junction bases unmatched: 8. Germline CDR1 SNHLY, CDR2 FYNNEI. CDR3 size: 15 residues. CDR3 residues: CASRVQGNFYNEQFF. CDR3 nucleotide sequence: TGTGCCAGCAGGGTACAGGGGAATTTCTACAATGAGCAGTTCTTC.

The J gene is TRBJ2-3, the V gene TRBV27, with D unresolved. The CDR3 length is 16 residues. In germline, CDR1 is MNHEY, CDR2 SMNVEV (reference sequence). The germline V and J ends were trimmed by 5 bases and 2 bases, with 17 bases remaining between them. This CDR3 reads CASSERLDLYTDTQYF. In DNA form, the CDR3 reads TGTGCCAGCAGTGAAAGGTTGGATTTATACACAGATACGCAGTATTTT.

The CDR3 nucleotides read TGTGCCAGCAGCCAGAAAGATCTAGCATCCGAAAAACTGTTTTTT. Its protein is CASSQKDLASEKLFF. The chain uses TRBV4-2 and TRBJ1-4; D remains unclear. The germline V gene encodes CDR1 LGHNA and CDR2 YNFKEQ. This CDR3 contains 15 residues. Trimming left V 3 bases short and J 8 bases short, with 16 bases between.

V usage is TRBV10-3 and J usage is TRBJ2-1, with 8 bases identical to TRBD2. The V gene's germline CDR1 is ENHRY and CDR2 SYGVKD. The CDR3 is made up of 13 amino acids. Unmatched junction bases numbered 10, after V lost 8 bases and J lost 10 bases. The CDR3 coding sequence is TGTGCCATCCAACTAGCGGCCCCAGGGGAGCAGTTCTTC. Protein product: CAIQLAAPGEQFF.

The chain has TRBV19 and TRBJ2-7; maybe TRBD2 (6 bases). V was clipped by 5 bases and J by 0 bases, with 11 bases between them. Germline CDR1 reads LNHDA; CDR2 reads SQIVND (reference sequence). This CDR3 spans 14 amino acids. CDR3 amino acids: CASSATRNSYEQYF. The CDR3 nucleotides are TGTGCCAGTAGTGCGACTAGGAACTCCTACGAGCAGTACTTC.

The chain carries TRBV29-1 and TRBJ2-2; D is perhaps TRBD1 (6 bases). V dropped 5 bases and J dropped 4 bases, with 20 bases sitting between them. The CDR3 spans 16 residues. Germline V gives CDR1 SQVTM, CDR2 ANQGSEA. The CDR3 bases are TGCAGCGTTTCACCGGGACAAATAGCCACCACCGGGGAGCTGTTTTTT. Translation: CSVSPGQIATTGELFF.

The rearrangement links TRBV7-3 to TRBJ2-1, with TRBD2 matching over 9 bases. CDR1 is SGHTA, CDR2 FQGTGA, per germline. The V and J ends lost 2 bases and 0 bases, in that order; junction bases with no gene match: 14. The CDR3 sequence is 20 residues long. DNA for the CDR3: TGTGCCAGCAGCTTATACCCTAGCGGGATGGCTGAGAGCTCCTACAATGAGCAGTTCTTC. This translates into CASSLYPSGMAESSYNEQFF.

This sequence joins TRBV7-9 and TRBJ2-5, with D possibly being TRBD1 or TRBD2 (6 bases each). Trimming stripped 1 base from V and 2 bases from J, with 14 bases between. Germline CDR1 reads SEHNR; CDR2 reads FQNEAQ (reference sequence). The CDR3 has 16 amino acids. CDR3 coding DNA: TGTGCCAGCAGCTTAGGGGGGGCAGCGTCTCAAGAGACCCAGTACTTC. It is translated as CASSLGGAASQETQYF. Using reference TRBV7-9 and TRBJ2-5 for the parts outside the CDR3, the full variable domain is DTGVSQNPRHKITKRGQNVTFRCDPISEHNRLYWYRQTLGQGPEFLTYFQNEAQLEKSRLLSDRFSAERPKGSFSTLEIQRTEQGDSAMYLCASSLGGAASQETQYFGPGTRLLVL.

V and J are TRBV25-1 and TRBJ1-1, with 8 nucleotides matching TRBD1. This CDR3 has 16 amino acids. Germline V gene sequence: CDR1 MGHDK, CDR2 SYGVNS. The V segment lost 3 bases and the J segment 3 bases; nucleotides outside the gene matches: 9. The CDR3 spells CASSDHLTGGDTEAFF. The CDR3 nucleotides are TGTGCCAGCAGTGATCACTTAACAGGGGGGGACACTGAAGCTTTCTTT.

The chain combines TRBV29-1 with TRBJ2-7; possibly TRBD1 or TRBD2 for D (5 bases each). The V gene's germline CDR1 is SQVTM and CDR2 ANQGSEA. This CDR3 is built from 13 residues. Between the trimmed V and J ends, which lost 5 bases and 1 base, there was a span of 12 bases. CDR3 nucleotide sequence: TGCAGCGTTTTGGGGGACCAATCCTACGAGCAGTACTTC. Residues: CSVLGDQSYEQYF.

The CDR3 loop is CASSLGSGQGGTDTQYF. The CDR3 DNA reads TGTGCCAGCAGCTTAGGGTCTGGACAGGGGGGAACAGATACGCAGTATTTT. The rearrangement uses TRBV11-2 and TRBJ2-3; 10 nucleotides align to TRBD1. The CDR3 totals 17 residues. The trim removed 1 base at V and 3 bases at J, leaving 7 bases unmatched. Germline V gene lookup returns CDR1 SGHAT and CDR2 FQNNGV.